This T cell receptor (beta chain) is drawn from a study of blood T cell repertoires in COVID-19. Only in-frame clones appear in the TCRdb table, and some are missing; sequencing was by immunoSEQ multiplex PCR. Among 95,000 to 120,000 clones listed, 85% were seen once. The CDR3 sequence is 14 residues long. V lost 0 bases, J lost 6 bases, and 12 bases lay in between. Germline CDR1 and CDR2: SGHNT and YYREEE (reference sequence). The TCR sequence derives from a human donor in a cohort sampled during active COVID-19. The chain has TRBV5-4 and TRBJ1-2; maybe TRBD1 (6 bases). The sequenced material came from peripheral blood. As DNA, the CDR3 is TGTGCCAGCAGCTTGGGAGGGGGATTGGATGGCTACACCTTC. Its translation: CASSLGGGLDGYTF.